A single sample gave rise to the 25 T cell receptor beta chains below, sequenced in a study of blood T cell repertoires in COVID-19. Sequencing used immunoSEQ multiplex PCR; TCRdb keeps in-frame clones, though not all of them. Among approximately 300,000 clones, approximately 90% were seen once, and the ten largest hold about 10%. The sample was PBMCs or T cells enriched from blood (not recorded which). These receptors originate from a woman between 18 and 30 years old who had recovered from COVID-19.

The CDR3 DNA is TGTGCCAGCAGTTTAGTAACAGCCGAAACCCAGTACTTC. Protein sequence: CASSLVTAETQYF. The chain carries TRBV12-3 or TRBV12-4 and TRBJ2-5; the D is unclear. Trimming pared 1 base from V and 8 bases from J, leaving 11 bases between. CDR3 length equals 13 residues.

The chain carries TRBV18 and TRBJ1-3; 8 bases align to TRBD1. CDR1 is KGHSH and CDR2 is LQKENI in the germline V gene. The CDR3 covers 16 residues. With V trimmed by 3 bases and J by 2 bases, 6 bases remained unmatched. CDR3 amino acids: CASSPSGGPTGNTIYF. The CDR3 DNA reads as TGTGCCAGCTCACCGTCAGGGGGCCCCACTGGAAACACCATATATTTT.

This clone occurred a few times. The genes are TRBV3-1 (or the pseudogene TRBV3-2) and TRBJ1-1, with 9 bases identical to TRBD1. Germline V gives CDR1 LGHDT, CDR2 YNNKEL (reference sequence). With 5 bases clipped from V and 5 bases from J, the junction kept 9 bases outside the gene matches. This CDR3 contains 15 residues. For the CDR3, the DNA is TGTGCCAGCAGCTACCCTGGACAGGGGATAACTGAAGCTTTCTTT. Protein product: CASSYPGQGITEAFF.

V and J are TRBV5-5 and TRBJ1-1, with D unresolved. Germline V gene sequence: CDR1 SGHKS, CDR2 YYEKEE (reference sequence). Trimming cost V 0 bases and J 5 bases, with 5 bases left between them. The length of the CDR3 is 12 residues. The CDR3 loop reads CASSLERTEAFF. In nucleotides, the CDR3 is TGTGCCAGCAGCTTGGAGCGGACTGAAGCTTTCTTT. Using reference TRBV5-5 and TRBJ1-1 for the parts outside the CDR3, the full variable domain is DAGVTQSPTHLIKTRGQQVTLRCSPISGHKSVSWYQQVLGQGPQFIFQYYEKEERGRGNFPDRFSARQFPNYSSELNVNALLLGDSALYLCASSLERTEAFFGQGTRLTVV.

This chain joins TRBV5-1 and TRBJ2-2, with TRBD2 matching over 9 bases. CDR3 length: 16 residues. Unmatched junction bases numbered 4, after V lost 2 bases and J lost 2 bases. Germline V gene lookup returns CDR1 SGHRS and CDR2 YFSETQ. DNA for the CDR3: TGCGCCAGCAGCTTTGGACTAGCGTTAAACACCGGGGAGCTGTTTTTT. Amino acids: CASSFGLALNTGELFF.

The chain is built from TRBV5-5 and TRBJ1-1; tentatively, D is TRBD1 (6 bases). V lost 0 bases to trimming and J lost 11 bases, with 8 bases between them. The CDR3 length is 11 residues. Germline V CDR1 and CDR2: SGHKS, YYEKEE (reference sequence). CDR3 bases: TGTGCCAGCAGCTTGGGGCAGGGGGCTTTCTTT. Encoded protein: CASSLGQGAFF.

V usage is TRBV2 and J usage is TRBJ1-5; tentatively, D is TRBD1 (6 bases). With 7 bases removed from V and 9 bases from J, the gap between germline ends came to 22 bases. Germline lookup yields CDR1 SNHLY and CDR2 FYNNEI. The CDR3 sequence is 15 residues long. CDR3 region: CASIGGVDSQPPQHF. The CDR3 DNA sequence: TGTGCCAGCATTGGGGGGGTGGACAGCCAGCCGCCCCAGCATTTT.

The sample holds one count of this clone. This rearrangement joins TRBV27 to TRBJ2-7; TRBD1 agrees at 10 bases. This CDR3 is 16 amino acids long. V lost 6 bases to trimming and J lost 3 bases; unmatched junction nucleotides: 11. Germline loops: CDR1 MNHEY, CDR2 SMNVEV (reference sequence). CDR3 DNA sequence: TGTGCCAGCAGCAGCCGGTGGGACAGGGGTTTCTACGAGCAGTACTTC. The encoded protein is CASSSRWDRGFYEQYF.

The CDR3 coding sequence is TGTGCCAGCAGCCCACGTGTCCAGGGGGCAGGTGAAGCTTTCTTT. Encoded protein: CASSPRVQGAGEAFF. V and J are TRBV9 and TRBJ1-1, with 8 bases that match TRBD1. CDR3 length: 15 amino acids. J lost 7 bases, V lost 4 bases, and 12 bases had no gene match. Germline V gene lookup returns CDR1 SGDLS and CDR2 YYNGEE. Variable domain in full (rest from reference TRBV9 and TRBJ1-1): DSGVTQTPKHLITATGQRVTLRCSPRSGDLSVYWYQQSLDQGLQFLIQYYNGEERAKGNILERFSAQQFPDLHSELNLSSLELGDSALYFCASSPRVQGAGEAFFGQGTRLTVV.

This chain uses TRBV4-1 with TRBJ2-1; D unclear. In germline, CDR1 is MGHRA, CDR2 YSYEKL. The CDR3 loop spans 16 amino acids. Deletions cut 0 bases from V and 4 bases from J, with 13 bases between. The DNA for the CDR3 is TGCGCCAGCAGCCAAGAGCCGGGTTATCGATACAATGAGCAGTTCTTC. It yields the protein CASSQEPGYRYNEQFF.

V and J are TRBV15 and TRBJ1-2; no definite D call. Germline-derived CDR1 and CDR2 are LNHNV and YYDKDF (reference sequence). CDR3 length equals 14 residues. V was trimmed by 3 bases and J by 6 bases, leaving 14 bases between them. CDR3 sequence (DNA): TGTGCCACCAGCAGGGCCGGGATGGAGCATGGCTACACCTTC. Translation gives CATSRAGMEHGYTF.

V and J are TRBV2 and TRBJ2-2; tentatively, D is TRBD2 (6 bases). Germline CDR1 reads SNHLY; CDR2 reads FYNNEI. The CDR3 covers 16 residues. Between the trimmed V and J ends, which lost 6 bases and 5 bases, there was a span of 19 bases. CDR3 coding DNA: TGTGCCAGCAGGGGCCAGCAGGGCCGGGGGACCGGGGAGCTGTTTTTT. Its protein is CASRGQQGRGTGELFF.

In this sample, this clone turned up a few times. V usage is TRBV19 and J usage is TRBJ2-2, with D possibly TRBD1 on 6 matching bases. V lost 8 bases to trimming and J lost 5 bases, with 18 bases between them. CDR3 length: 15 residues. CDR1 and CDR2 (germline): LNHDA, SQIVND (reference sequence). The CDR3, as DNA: TGTGCCAGTTCCCAAAGGGACATTGGGACCGGGGAGCTGTTTTTT. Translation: CASSQRDIGTGELFF.

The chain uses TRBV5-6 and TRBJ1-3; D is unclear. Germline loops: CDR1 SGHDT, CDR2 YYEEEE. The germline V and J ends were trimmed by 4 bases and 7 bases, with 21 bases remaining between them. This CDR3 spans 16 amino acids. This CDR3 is CASSPGSGGPGNTIYF. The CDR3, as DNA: TGTGCCAGCAGCCCCGGAAGCGGAGGGCCGGGGAACACCATATATTTT.

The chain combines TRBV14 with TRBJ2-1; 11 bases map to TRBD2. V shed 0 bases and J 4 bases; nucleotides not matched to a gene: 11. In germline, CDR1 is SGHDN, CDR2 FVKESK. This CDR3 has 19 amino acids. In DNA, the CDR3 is TGTGCCAGCAGCCAAGAAACGGGACTAGCGGTCGGGGTTTACAATGAGCAGTTCTTC. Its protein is CASSQETGLAVGVYNEQFF.

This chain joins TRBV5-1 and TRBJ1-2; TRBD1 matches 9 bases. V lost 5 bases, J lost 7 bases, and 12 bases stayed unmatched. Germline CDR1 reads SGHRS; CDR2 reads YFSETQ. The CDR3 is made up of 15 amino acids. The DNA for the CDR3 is TGCGCCAGCAGAGTACCGGGACAGGGAGTTTCTGGCTACACCTTC. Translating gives CASRVPGQGVSGYTF.

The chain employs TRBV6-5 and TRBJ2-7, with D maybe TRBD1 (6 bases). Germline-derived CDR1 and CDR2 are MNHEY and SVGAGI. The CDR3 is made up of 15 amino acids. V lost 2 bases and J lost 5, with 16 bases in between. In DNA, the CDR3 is TGTGCCAGCAGTTACCAGGGGTTAAGACACCACGAGCAGTACTTC. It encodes CASSYQGLRHHEQYF.

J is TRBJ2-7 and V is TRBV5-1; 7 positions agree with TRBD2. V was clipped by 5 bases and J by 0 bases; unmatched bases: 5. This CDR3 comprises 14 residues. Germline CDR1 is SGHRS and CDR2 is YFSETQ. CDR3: CASSWDYHSYEQYF. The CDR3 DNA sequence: TGCGCCAGCAGTTGGGACTATCACTCCTACGAGCAGTACTTC.

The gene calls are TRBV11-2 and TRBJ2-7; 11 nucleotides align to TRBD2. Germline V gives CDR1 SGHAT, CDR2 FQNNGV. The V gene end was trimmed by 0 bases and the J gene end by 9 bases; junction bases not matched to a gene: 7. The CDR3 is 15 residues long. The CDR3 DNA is TGTGCCAGCAGCTTAGATGGGATAGCGGGAGGGGGGCAGTACTTC. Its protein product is CASSLDGIAGGGQYF.

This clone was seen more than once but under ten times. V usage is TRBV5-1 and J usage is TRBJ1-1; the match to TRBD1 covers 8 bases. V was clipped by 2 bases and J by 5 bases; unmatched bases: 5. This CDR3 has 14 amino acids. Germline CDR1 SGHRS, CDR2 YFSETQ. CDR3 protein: CASSFETGVTEAFF. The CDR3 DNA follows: TGCGCCAGCAGCTTCGAGACAGGGGTTACTGAAGCTTTCTTT.

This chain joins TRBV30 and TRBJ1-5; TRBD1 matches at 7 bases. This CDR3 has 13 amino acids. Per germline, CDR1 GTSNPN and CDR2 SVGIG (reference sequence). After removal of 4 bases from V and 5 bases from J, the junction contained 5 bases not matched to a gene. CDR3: CAWTPGGDQPQHF. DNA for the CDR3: TGTGCCTGGACACCAGGGGGAGATCAGCCCCAGCATTTT.

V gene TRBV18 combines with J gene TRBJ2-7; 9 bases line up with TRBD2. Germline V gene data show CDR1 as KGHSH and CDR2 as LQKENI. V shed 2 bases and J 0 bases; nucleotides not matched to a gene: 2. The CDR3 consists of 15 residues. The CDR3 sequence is CASSPGLANSYEQYF. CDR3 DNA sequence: TGTGCCAGCTCACCAGGACTAGCGAACTCCTACGAGCAGTACTTC.

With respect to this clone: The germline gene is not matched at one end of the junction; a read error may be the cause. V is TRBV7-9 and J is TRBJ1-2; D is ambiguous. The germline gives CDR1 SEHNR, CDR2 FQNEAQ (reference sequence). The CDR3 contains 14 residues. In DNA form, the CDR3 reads TGTGCCAGCAGCTTCGAGGGAGGGAACTATCGCTACACCTTC. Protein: CASSFEGGNYRYTF.

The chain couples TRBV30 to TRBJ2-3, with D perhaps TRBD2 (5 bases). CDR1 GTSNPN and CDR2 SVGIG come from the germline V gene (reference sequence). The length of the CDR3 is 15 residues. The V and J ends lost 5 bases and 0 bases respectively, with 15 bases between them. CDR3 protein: CAWGRGAASTDTQYF. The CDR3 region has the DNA TGTGCCTGGGGTCGGGGAGCGGCTAGCACAGATACGCAGTATTTT.

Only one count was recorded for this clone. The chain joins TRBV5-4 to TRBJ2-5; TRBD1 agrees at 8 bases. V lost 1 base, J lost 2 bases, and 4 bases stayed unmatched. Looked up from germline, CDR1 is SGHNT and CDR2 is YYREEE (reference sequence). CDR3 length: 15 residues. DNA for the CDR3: TGTGCCAGCAGCTTGCCACAGGGGGTACAAGAGACCCAGTACTTC. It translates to CASSLPQGVQETQYF.